This entry lists 25 T cell receptor beta chains sequenced from one sample in a study of identical twins. Via MiXCR, TCRdb re-called the 5' RACE reads, giving one row per CDR3 protein. In the table there are about 250,000 distinct CDR3 sequences, approximately 7.9% of which are singletons. These records were also assigned to another study, of yellow fever vaccine responses in identical twins.

The sequencing input was CD8+ T cells sorted from blood. These receptors came from a woman younger than 30 in good health.

This chain links TRBV6-1 with TRBJ1-5; no clear D gene. There are 14 residues in the CDR3. Trimming removed 3 bases from V and 7 bases from J, with 13 bases in between. Germline V gene lookup returns CDR1 MNHNS and CDR2 SASEGT. The CDR3 DNA follows: TGTGCCAGCAGTGAGGACTCGGGAGTACAGCCCCAGCATTTT. Translation: CASSEDSGVQPQHF.

The CDR3 protein is CASSEALTSTREQYF. The CDR3 coding sequence is TGTGCCAGCAGCGAAGCACTGACATCGACGCGGGAGCAGTACTTC. The chain uses TRBV7-6 and TRBJ2-7; D not resolved. From germline, CDR1 is SGHVS and CDR2 FNYEAQ. Trimming stripped 5 bases from V and 7 bases from J, with 21 bases between. This CDR3 is 15 amino acids long.

This clonotype was seen a few times. V gene TRBV10-3 combines with J gene TRBJ2-3; D unclear. CDR1 and CDR2 (germline): ENHRY, SYGVKD. V was cut by 10 bases and J by 2 bases, with 16 bases left in between. CDR3 length: 14 residues. The CDR3 coding sequence is TGTGCCAGCACGAGTGGTGTCGACACAGATACGCAGTATTTT. Translating it yields CASTSGVDTDTQYF.

This clonotype was detected ten times or more. J is TRBJ2-2 and V is TRBV20-1; 7 bases fit TRBD2. V trimming: 8 bases; J trimming: 2 bases; junction bases outside the gene matches: 5. The length of the CDR3 is 13 residues. Germline loops: CDR1 DFQATT, CDR2 SNEGSKA (reference sequence). In DNA, the CDR3 is TGCAGTCAGCGGGAATTAAACACCGGGGAGCTGTTTTTT. It codes for CSQRELNTGELFF.

There are a few counts of this clonotype. This chain connects TRBV29-1 to TRBJ2-2; D possibly corresponds to TRBD1 (6 bases). CDR3 length equals 12 residues. V was trimmed by 5 bases and J by 4 bases, leaving 8 bases between them. Germline CDR1 is SQVTM and CDR2 is ANQGSEA. The CDR3 bases are TGCAGCGTTCCGGACAGCACCGGGGAGCTGTTTTTT. Translating gives CSVPDSTGELFF.

This clonotype was found a few times. The rearrangement links TRBV9 to TRBJ2-7; D remains unclear. V lost 0 bases and J lost 5, with 12 bases in between. The V gene's germline CDR1 is SGDLS and CDR2 YYNGEE. The CDR3 consists of 14 residues. The CDR3 coding sequence is TGTGCCAGCAGCGTAGCATCTAGTCGAGACGAGCAGTACTTC. Translating gives CASSVASSRDEQYF.

The gene calls are TRBV11-3 and TRBJ2-5, with 10 bases lining up with TRBD1. Germline loops: CDR1 SGHNT, CDR2 YENEEA. After removal of 5 bases from V and 9 bases from J, the junction contained 15 bases not matched to a gene. The length of the CDR3 is 16 residues. The CDR3 sequence: CASSKPGQGLRGAQYF. CDR3 DNA: TGTGCCAGCAGCAAACCGGGACAGGGGCTCCGTGGGGCCCAGTACTTC.

This clonotype was detected only a few times. The chain employs TRBV12-3 or TRBV12-4 and TRBJ1-2; no reliable D call. CDR3 length equals 15 residues. Deletions cut 1 base from V and 2 bases from J, with 11 bases between. The CDR3 reads CASSLDRGTNYGYTF. In nucleotides, the CDR3 is TGTGCCAGCAGTTTAGATCGGGGTACGAACTATGGCTACACCTTC.

This clonotype occurred many times. The chain carries TRBV18 and TRBJ1-4; 7 bases are shared with TRBD1. V lost 3 bases to trimming and J lost 4 bases; unmatched junction nucleotides: 2. The CDR3 totals 14 residues. CDR1 and CDR2 (germline): KGHSH, LQKENI. CDR3 nucleotides: TGTGCCAGCTCACCGCGGGACAGTAATGAAAAACTGTTTTTT. It yields the protein CASSPRDSNEKLFF.

This clonotype was seen repeatedly, ten times or more. The V and J genes are TRBV20-1 and TRBJ1-1; 10 bases line up with TRBD1. This CDR3 comprises 13 residues. V lost 6 bases to trimming and J lost 5 bases; unmatched junction nucleotides: 6. Germline V gives CDR1 DFQATT, CDR2 SNEGSKA (reference sequence). The CDR3 protein is CSARDRGVTEAFF. CDR3 sequence (DNA): TGCAGTGCCCGGGACAGGGGTGTAACTGAAGCTTTCTTT.

This clonotype was detected many times. This CDR3 reads CASSAGEGPQYF. In DNA, the CDR3 is TGTGCCAGCAGTGCGGGGGAGGGACCGCAGTATTTT. This chain joins TRBV25-1 and TRBJ2-3; 7 bases are a match to TRBD2. Germline-derived CDR1 and CDR2 are MGHDK and SYGVNS. The CDR3 has 12 residues. The J segment lost 10 bases and the V segment lost 4 bases, leaving 5 bases of the junction unmatched. The full variable domain, in which reference TRBV25-1 and TRBJ2-3 provide the parts outside the CDR3, is EADIYQTPRYLVIGTGKKITLECSQTMGHDKMYWYQQDPGMELHLIHYSYGVNSTEKGDLSSESTVSRIRTEHFPLTLESARPSHTSQYLCASSAGEGPQYFGPGTRLTVL.

This clonotype has just a few counts. The chain links TRBV9 to TRBJ2-5; the D gene is possibly TRBD2 (6 bases). This CDR3 comprises 15 residues. Germline V CDR1 and CDR2: SGDLS, YYNGEE. The V end lost 2 bases, the J end lost 2 bases, and 13 bases lay between the germline ends. The DNA of the CDR3 is TGTGCCAGCAGCGTCTTCGGGAGCCAACAAGAGACCCAGTACTTC. Amino acids: CASSVFGSQQETQYF.

In its sample, this clonotype was seen a few times. The chain combines TRBV7-8 with TRBJ2-2; weak D call: TRBD2 (6 bases). V lost 5 bases, J lost 6 bases, and 10 bases lay in between. From germline, CDR1 is SGHVS and CDR2 FQNEAQ. This CDR3 comprises 13 residues. CDR3 sequence: CASSLGRAGELFF. The DNA of the CDR3 is TGTGCCAGCAGCCTCGGGAGAGCCGGGGAGCTGTTTTTT.

This chain's CDR3 is CASSIDLTYNYGYTF. The CDR3 DNA sequence: TGTGCCAGTAGTATAGATCTGACTTACAACTATGGCTACACCTTC. The rearrangement links TRBV19 to TRBJ1-2; D is uncertain. The CDR3 extends over 15 amino acids. Trimming cost V 0 bases and J 2 bases, with 10 bases left between them. Germline V gives CDR1 LNHDA, CDR2 SQIVND (reference sequence).

This clonotype appeared many times. J is TRBJ1-4 and V is TRBV7-8; D remains ambiguous. The CDR3 sequence is 17 residues long. V gave up 0 bases and J gave up 0 bases, with 11 bases separating them. Germline CDR1 and CDR2: SGHVS and FQNEAQ. Here the CDR3 reads CASSLAYTPTTNEKLFF. For the CDR3, the DNA is TGTGCCAGCAGCTTAGCTTACACTCCAACAACTAATGAAAAACTGTTTTTT. The entire variable domain, with the rest obtained from reference TRBV7-8 and TRBJ1-4, is as follows: GAGVSQSPRYKVAKRGQDVALRCDPISGHVSLFWYQQALGQGPEFLTYFQNEAQLDKSGLPSDRFFAERPEGSVSTLKIQRTQQEDSAVYLCASSLAYTPTTNEKLFFGSGTQLSVL.

J is TRBJ2-1 and V is TRBV24-1; perhaps TRBD1 as D (5 bases). The V end was cut by 5 bases, the J end by 8 bases, with 9 bases between. CDR3 length: 12 amino acids. Per germline, CDR1 KGHDR and CDR2 SFDVKD. The CDR3 nucleotides read TGTGCCACCAGTGCAGGGCCTGATGAGCAGTTCTTC. This codes for CATSAGPDEQFF.

This clonotype has just a few counts. The chain carries TRBV3-1 and TRBJ2-7; 9 bases fit TRBD2. In germline, CDR1 is LGHDT, CDR2 YNNKEL (reference sequence). The junction had 13 bases not matched to a gene; V was cut back by 1 base and J by 3 bases. CDR3 length: 18 residues. The CDR3: CASSQGRGISGSVYEQYF. Here the CDR3 DNA reads TGTGCCAGCAGCCAAGGGAGAGGGATTAGCGGGAGTGTCTACGAGCAGTACTTC.

This clonotype was seen at least ten times. The genes are TRBV20-1 and TRBJ1-3; 7 positions agree with TRBD1. The germline CDR1 and CDR2 sequences are DFQATT and SNEGSKA (reference sequence). This CDR3 region has 15 residues. V lost 6 bases to trimming and J lost 4 bases; unmatched junction nucleotides: 12. The CDR3 reads CSATKYDRDGNTIYF. Written as DNA, the CDR3 is TGCAGTGCGACTAAATACGACAGGGACGGAAACACCATATATTTT.

This sequence joins TRBV11-2 and TRBJ2-1; D might be TRBD2 (5 bases). Germline lookup yields CDR1 SGHAT and CDR2 FQNNGV. Trimming pared 3 bases from V and 9 bases from J, leaving 12 bases between. The CDR3 runs 13 residues. CDR3 residues: CASSFFQGSEQFF. The CDR3 DNA reads as TGTGCCAGCAGCTTTTTTCAAGGGAGTGAGCAGTTCTTC.

This clonotype was seen a handful of times. The genes are TRBV7-9 and TRBJ2-5; D is perhaps TRBD1 (5 bases). CDR1 SEHNR and CDR2 FQNEAQ come from the germline V gene (reference sequence). The CDR3 length is 15 residues. The germline V and J ends were trimmed by 5 bases and 4 bases, with 17 bases remaining between them. CDR3 in amino acids: CASSDQTDPGETQYF. CDR3 sequence (DNA): TGTGCCAGCAGCGACCAGACAGATCCGGGAGAGACCCAGTACTTC.

Many counts were recorded for this clonotype. The rearrangement links TRBV28 to TRBJ2-3; D call uncertain. Germline values: CDR1 MDHEN, CDR2 SYDVKM. The CDR3 runs to 11 residues. V was clipped by 2 bases and J by 4 bases, with 1 base between them. CDR3 DNA sequence: TGTGCCAGCAGTTTACCAGATACGCAGTATTTT. Its translation is CASSLPDTQYF.

This clonotype has only a few counts. DNA of the CDR3: TGTGCCAGCAGTCCCGACTGGGGCGGAAATGAGCAGTTCTTC. Its protein is CASSPDWGGNEQFF. The V call is TRBV28, the J call TRBJ2-1, with D tentatively TRBD1 (5 bases). Trimming removed 5 bases at V and 7 bases at J, with 15 bases between. The CDR3 consists of 14 residues. Germline V lookup: CDR1 MDHEN, CDR2 SYDVKM.

This clonotype has only a few counts. V and J are TRBV21-1 and TRBJ2-1; the D call of TRBD2 is as the table states it, not checked on the DNA. TRBV21-1 is labeled a pseudogene. CDR3 length: 24 amino acids. CDR3 in DNA: TGTGCCAGCAGCAAAGTTCGTGACTTGAGGGGACTAGCGGGAGGGCCGGCGCATACTTTTGAGCAGTTCTTC. As protein: CASSKVRDLRGLAGGPAHTFEQFF.

There are many counts of this clonotype. The chain recombines TRBV2 with TRBJ1-1; D gene ambiguous. V was shortened by 3 bases and J by 0 bases, with 11 bases between the two germline ends. Germline lookup yields CDR1 SNHLY and CDR2 FYNNEI. This CDR3 has 15 residues. CDR3 loop: CASSDLYPMNTEAFF. The DNA of the CDR3 is TGTGCCAGCAGTGACTTGTATCCAATGAACACTGAAGCTTTCTTT.

This clonotype has at least ten counts. This chain links TRBV5-1 with TRBJ2-5; TRBD2 is a possible D gene (6 bases). CDR1 is SGHRS and CDR2 is YFSETQ in the germline V gene. V lost 2 bases to trimming and J lost 0 bases, with 14 bases between them. CDR3 size: 16 residues. The CDR3 reads CASSFPMAGYQETQYF. The CDR3 DNA follows: TGCGCCAGCAGCTTCCCGATGGCGGGATACCAAGAGACCCAGTACTTC.